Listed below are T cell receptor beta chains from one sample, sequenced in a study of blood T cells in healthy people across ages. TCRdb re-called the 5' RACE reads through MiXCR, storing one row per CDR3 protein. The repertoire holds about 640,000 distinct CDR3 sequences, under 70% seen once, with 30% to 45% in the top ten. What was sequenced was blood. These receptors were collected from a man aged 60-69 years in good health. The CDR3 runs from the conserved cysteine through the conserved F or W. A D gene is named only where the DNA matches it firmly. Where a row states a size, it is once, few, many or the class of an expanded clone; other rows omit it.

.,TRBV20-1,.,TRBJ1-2,TGCAGTGCTCCTGACTGGGGCCATGGCTACACCTTC,CSAPDWGHGYTF
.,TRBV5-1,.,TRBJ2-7,TGCGCCAGCAGCCCCGAAGGGAACTACGAGCAGTACTTC,CASSPEGNYEQYF
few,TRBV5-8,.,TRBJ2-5,TGTGCCAGCAGACAACGGACCGACATGATAATACAAGAGACCCAGTACTTC,CASRQRTDMIIQETQYF
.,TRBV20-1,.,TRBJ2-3,TGCAGTGCTAGAGATGCCGGACGGAGCACAGATACGCAGTATTTT,CSARDAGRSTDTQYF
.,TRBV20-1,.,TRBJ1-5,TGCAGTGCCTCGAACAGGTACAATCAGCCCCAGCATTTT,CSASNRYNQPQHF
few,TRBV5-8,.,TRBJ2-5,TGTGCCAGCAGCTTGGCCGAAAGTCCATGGGAGCAGTACTTC,CASSLAESPWEQYF
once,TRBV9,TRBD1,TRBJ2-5,TGTGCCAGCAGCGTAGGAAGCGGGACAGGGGAGACCCAGTACTTC,CASSVGSGTGETQYF
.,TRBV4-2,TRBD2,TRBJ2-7,TGTGCCAGCAGCCAAGACCTAGCGGGGGGGCCATTTTCCGAGCAGTACTTC,CASSQDLAGGPFSEQYF
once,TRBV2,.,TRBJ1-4,TGTGCCAGCAGCACCGGGGGCCTCGCTGGTGAAAAACTGTTTTTT,CASSTGGLAGEKLFF
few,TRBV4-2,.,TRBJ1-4,TGTGCCAGCAGCCTGAGTCCGCAGGGCCGCGATAATGAAAAACTGTTTTTT,CASSLSPQGRDNEKLFF
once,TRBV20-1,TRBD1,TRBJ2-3,TGCAGTGCTGCGGGGACAGGAACAGATACGCAGTATTTT,CSAAGTGTDTQYF
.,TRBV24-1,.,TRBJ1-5,TGTGCCACCAGTGCCTCGGACGGGGGGGACATTAGCAATCAGCCCCAGCATTTT,CATSASDGGDISNQPQHF
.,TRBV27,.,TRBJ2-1,TGTGCCAGCAGAAACGTAATGGCTGAGCAGTTCTTC,CASRNVMAEQFF
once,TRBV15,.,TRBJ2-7,TGTGCCACCGGAGCAGGGGATACCTACGAGCAGTACTTC,CATGAGDTYEQYF
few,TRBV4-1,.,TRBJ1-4,TGCGCCAGCAGCCAAGAACCATGGGGCAGGTCGCACGAAAAACTGTTTTTT,CASSQEPWGRSHEKLFF
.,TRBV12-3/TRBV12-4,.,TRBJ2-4,TGTGCCAGCAGTTTTTTGGCGACGACCCAAAAAAACATTCAGTACTTC,CASSFLATTQKNIQYF
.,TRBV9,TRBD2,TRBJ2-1,TGTGCCAGCAGCGGAAGAGTGACTAGCGGGGCCAATGAGCAGTTCTTC,CASSGRVTSGANEQFF
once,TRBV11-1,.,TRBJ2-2,TGTGCCAGGGGACAACCCGCGAACACCGGGGAGCTGTTTTTT,CARGQPANTGELFF
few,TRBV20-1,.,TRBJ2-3,TGCAGTGCTAGCGACTCGGATGGGACAGATACGCAGTATTTT,CSASDSDGTDTQYF
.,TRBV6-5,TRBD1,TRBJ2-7,TGTGCCGGCGGGACAGGGATCTACGAGCAGTACTTC,CAGGTGIYEQYF
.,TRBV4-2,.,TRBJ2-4,TGTGCCAGCAGCCAAGTGGGACGGGAAAACATTCAGTACTTC,CASSQVGRENIQYF
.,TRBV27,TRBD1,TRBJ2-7,TGTGCCAGCAGTCGGACAGGGAGACACGAGCAGTACTTC,CASSRTGRHEQYF
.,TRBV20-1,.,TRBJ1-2,TGCAGTGCCATAGATAACTATGGCTTCACCTTC,CSAIDNYGFTF
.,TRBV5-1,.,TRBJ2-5,TGCGCCAGCAGCTTGACCCGGCGCTCAGGGGAGACCCAGTACTTC,CASSLTRRSGETQYF
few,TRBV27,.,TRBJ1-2,TGTGCCAGCAGGGACTTAGACAACTATGGCTACACCTTC,CASRDLDNYGYTF
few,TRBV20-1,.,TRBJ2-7,TGCAGTGCTAGAGTACAGGAGATCGGCGAGCAGTACTTC,CSARVQEIGEQYF
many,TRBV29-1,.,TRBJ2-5,TGCAGCGTTGATAAACAGGGTGGAGCGACCCAGTACTTC,CSVDKQGGATQYF
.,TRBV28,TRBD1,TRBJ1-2,TGTGCCAGCTTTACCGGGACAGGGGGTCGGGGCTACACCTTC,CASFTGTGGRGYTF
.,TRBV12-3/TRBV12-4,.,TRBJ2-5,TGTACCAGCAGTTTGGGGCAGGGGCAGTACTTC,CTSSLGQGQYF
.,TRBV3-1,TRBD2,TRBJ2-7,TGTGCCAGCAGCCACTCGGCGGGGGGGCCCTACGAGCAGTACTTC,CASSHSAGGPYEQYF
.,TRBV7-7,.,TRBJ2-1,TGTGCCAGCAGCGCGGACAGTGACAATGAGCAGTTCTTC,CASSADSDNEQFF
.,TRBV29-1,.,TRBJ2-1,TGCAGCGCTCGAGAACAGGGAAAGAAGGGTGAGCAGTTCTTC,CSAREQGKKGEQFF
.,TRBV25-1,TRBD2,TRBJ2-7,TGTGCCAGCAGTGGGGGACTAGCGTGGGAGCAGTACTTC,CASSGGLAWEQYF
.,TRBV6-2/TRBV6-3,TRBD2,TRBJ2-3,TGTGCCAGCAGTTACTCCGGACTAGCGGGCACAGATACGCAGTATTTT,CASSYSGLAGTDTQYF
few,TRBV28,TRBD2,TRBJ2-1,TGTGCCAGCAGTCCCGAGCGGGGTTGGAATGAGCAGTTCTTC,CASSPERGWNEQFF
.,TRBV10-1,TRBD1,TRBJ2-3,TGCGCCAGCAGTGACGCCGGGACAGGGGCGCGGGTTACGCAGTATTTT,CASSDAGTGARVTQYF
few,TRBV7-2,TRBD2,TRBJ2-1,TGTGCCAGCAGCCCTCAAGGGACTAGCGGGGGGGCGTATGAGCAGTTCTTC,CASSPQGTSGGAYEQFF
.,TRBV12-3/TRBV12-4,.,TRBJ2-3,TGTGCCAGCGGCCGTGGGCAACAGTATACGCAGTATTTT,CASGRGQQYTQYF
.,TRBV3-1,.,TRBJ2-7,TGTGCCAGCAGCCACGCACCGGGACCTTACGAGCAGTACTTC,CASSHAPGPYEQYF
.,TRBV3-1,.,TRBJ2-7,TGTGCCAGCAGCCAAGACGAGGCATCGCTTTACGAGCAGTACTTC,CASSQDEASLYEQYF
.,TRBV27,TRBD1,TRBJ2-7,TGTGCCAGCAGTCCAGGACAGGGGAGCAGCGTCTACGAGCAGTACTTC,CASSPGQGSSVYEQYF
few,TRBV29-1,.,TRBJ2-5,TGCAGCGTTGAATGGGACCAAGAGACCCAGTACTTC,CSVEWDQETQYF
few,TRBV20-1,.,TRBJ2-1,TGCAGTGCTAGAGAACCCGTCGGGGGTGATGAGCAGTTCTTC,CSAREPVGGDEQFF
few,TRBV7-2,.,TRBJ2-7,TGTGCCAGCAGCTTATCAACCCCCAGGCAGGGATTGAACTACGAGCAGTACTTC,CASSLSTPRQGLNYEQYF
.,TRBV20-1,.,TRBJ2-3,TGCAGTGCCGGCCGGGACGGCACAGATACGCAGTATTTT,CSAGRDGTDTQYF
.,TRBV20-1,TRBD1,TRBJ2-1,TGCAGTGCTGGGACAGGTACCTCCTACAATGAGCAGTTCTTC,CSAGTGTSYNEQFF
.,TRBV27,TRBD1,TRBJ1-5,TGTGCCAGCCCCCCGACAGGGGCCAATCAGCCCCAGCATTTT,CASPPTGANQPQHF
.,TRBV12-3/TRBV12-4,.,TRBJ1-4,TGTGCCACGACAAAGGGGGAGGCGGAAAAACTGTTTTTT,CATTKGEAEKLFF
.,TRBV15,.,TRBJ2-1,TGTGCCACCAGCGCCCGTAGGGGTATGGGAGATGAGCAGTTCTTC,CATSARRGMGDEQFF
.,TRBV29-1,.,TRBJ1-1,TGCAGCGTTGGGTCAGACAGCATGAACACTGAAGCTTTCTTT,CSVGSDSMNTEAFF
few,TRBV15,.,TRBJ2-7,TGTGCCACCAGCAGAGATGAGCGGATCTACGAGCAGTACTTC,CATSRDERIYEQYF
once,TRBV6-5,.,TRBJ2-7,TGTGCCAGCAGTTACTCGGCAGGACTCTACGAGCAGTACTTC,CASSYSAGLYEQYF
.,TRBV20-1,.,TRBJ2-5,TGCAGTGCTAGAGCAGCGGGCGGAGCCTCTGTGGAGACCCAGTACTTC,CSARAAGGASVETQYF